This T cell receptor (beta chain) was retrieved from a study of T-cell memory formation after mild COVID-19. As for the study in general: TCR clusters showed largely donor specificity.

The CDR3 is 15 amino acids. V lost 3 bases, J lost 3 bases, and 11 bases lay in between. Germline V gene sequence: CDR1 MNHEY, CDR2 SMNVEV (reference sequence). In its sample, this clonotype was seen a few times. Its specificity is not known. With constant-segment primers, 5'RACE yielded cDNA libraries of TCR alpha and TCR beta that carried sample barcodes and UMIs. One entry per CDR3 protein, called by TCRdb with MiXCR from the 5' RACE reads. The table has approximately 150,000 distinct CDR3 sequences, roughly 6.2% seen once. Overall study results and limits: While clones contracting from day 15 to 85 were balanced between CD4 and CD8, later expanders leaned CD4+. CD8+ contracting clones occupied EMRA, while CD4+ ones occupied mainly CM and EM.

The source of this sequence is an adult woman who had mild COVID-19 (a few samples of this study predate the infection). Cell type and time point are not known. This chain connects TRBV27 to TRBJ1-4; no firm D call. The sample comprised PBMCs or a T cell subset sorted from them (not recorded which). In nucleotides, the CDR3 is TGTGCCAGCAGTTTCCGGCGAAGGGCTAATGAAAAACTGTTTTTT. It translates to CASSFRRRANEKLFF. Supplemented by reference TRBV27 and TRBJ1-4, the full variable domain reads EAQVTQNPRYLITVTGKKLTVTCSQNMNHEYMSWYRQDPGLGLRQIYYSMNVEVTDKGDVPEGYKVSRKEKRNFPLILESPSPNQTSLYFCASSFRRRANEKLFFGSGTQLSVL.